This note documents a single T cell receptor (beta chain) sequence. V lost 0 bases to trimming and J lost 3 bases, with 4 bases between them. The CDR3 loop spans 12 amino acids. Germline V gene lookup returns CDR1 SGDLS and CDR2 YYNGEE. The data were obtained in a study of blood T cell repertoires in COVID-19. Overall study: T cells, B-cell-depleted T cells, or PBMCs supplied cDNA or gDNA.

Profiled with immunoSEQ multiplex PCR; TCRdb holds only in-frame clones, not every one. This table holds around 300,000 clones, under 90% found once. Each recovered donor of Cohort 3 presented with two negative PCRs, clearance, or symptom resolution. What was sequenced was PBMCs or T cells enriched from blood (not recorded which). The clonotype comes from a woman aged 40 to 50 who had recovered from COVID-19. J is TRBJ2-7 and V is TRBV9; D not resolved. The CDR3 nucleotides are TGTGCCAGCAGCGTAGACGGCTACGAGCAGTACTTC. Translated, it gives CASSVDGYEQYF.